These 20 T cell receptor beta chains share one sample of origin, sequenced in a study of beta chain features in type 1 diabetes. The study, taken as a whole, reports: People with Type 1 diabetes carried modestly yet significantly shorter TCRB CDR3s in all four CD4+ subsets.

Antigens for these TCRs are unknown. Of the isolated RNA, all was reverse transcribed, and so the sequenced material was expressed TCRB transcripts. Libraries were prepared by immunoSEQ multiplex PCR; TCRdb keeps only in-frame clonotypes and omits some of them. The table shows 250,000 to 300,000 clones, with about 23% occurring only once. Material: naive CD4+ T cells from blood. Receptors originate from a woman in her 30s with type 1 diabetes.

In this sample, this clone turned up a few times. The chain has TRBV19 and TRBJ2-1, with TRBD2 matching 12 bases. The junction had 8 bases not matched to a gene; V was cut back by 3 bases and J by 2 bases. This CDR3 contains 18 residues. Germline lookup yields CDR1 LNHDA and CDR2 SQIVND (reference sequence). The CDR3 protein is CASSITTSSGRAYNEQFF. CDR3 coding DNA: TGTGCCAGTAGTATTACTACTTCTAGCGGGAGGGCCTACAATGAGCAGTTCTTC.

This clone was picked up a small number of times. The chain carries TRBV4-2 and TRBJ1-1, with TRBD1 as a possible D gene (6 bases). Trimming stripped 4 bases from V and 1 base from J, with 10 bases between. Germline CDR1 and CDR2: LGHNA and YNFKEQ. This CDR3 is 14 amino acids long. This chain's CDR3 is CASSRGGGNTEAFF. DNA of the CDR3: TGTGCCAGCAGCCGGGGAGGGGGGAACACTGAAGCTTTCTTT.

This clone appeared a few times. The chain recombines TRBV5-1 with TRBJ2-1; 10 positions match TRBD2. The V and J ends lost 0 bases and 6 bases, in that order; junction bases with no gene match: 3. The germline CDR1 and CDR2 sequences are SGHRS and YFSETQ. There are 15 residues in the CDR3. The CDR3 DNA reads TGCGCCAGCAGCTTGGGAGCGGGAGGGTTCAATGAGCAGTTCTTC. Protein: CASSLGAGGFNEQFF.

This clone has a handful of counts. V is TRBV5-1 and J is TRBJ2-2; D possibly corresponds to TRBD1 (6 bases). The V and J ends lost 5 bases and 0 bases respectively, with 8 bases between them. Germline V gene lookup returns CDR1 SGHRS and CDR2 YFSETQ. The CDR3 covers 14 residues. CDR3 DNA: TGCGCCAGCAGTGAGGGGGCGAACACCGGGGAGCTGTTTTTT. Translation gives CASSEGANTGELFF.

This clone was detected a few times. The chain recombines TRBV4-1 with TRBJ1-1, with D uncertain. Trimming cost V 0 bases and J 4 bases, with 6 bases left between them. Germline V gene data show CDR1 as MGHRA and CDR2 as YSYEKL. The CDR3 has 13 residues. This chain's CDR3 is CASSQEWATEAFF. The CDR3 DNA reads TGCGCCAGCAGCCAAGAGTGGGCCACTGAAGCTTTCTTT.

This clone was seen a few times. The V and J genes are TRBV23-1 and TRBJ2-5; TRBD2 is a possible D gene (5 bases). TRBV23-1 is an open reading frame whose function is uncertain. CDR3 length: 15 amino acids. V lost 2 bases to trimming and J lost 5 bases, with 15 bases between them. This chain's CDR3 is CASSQREGTWETQYF. CDR3 coding DNA: TGCGCCAGCAGTCAACGGGAAGGCACCTGGGAGACCCAGTACTTC.

The chain recombines TRBV25-1 with TRBJ2-3, with 11 bases identical to TRBD2. The germline V gene has CDR1 MGHDK and CDR2 SYGVNS. The CDR3 totals 16 residues. V lost 2 bases, J lost 1 base, and 2 bases stayed unmatched. CDR3 sequence (DNA): TGTGCCAGCAGTGAAGGTAGCGGGAGGGGCACAGATACGCAGTATTTT. It is translated as CASSEGSGRGTDTQYF.

This chain joins TRBV7-9 and TRBJ1-2, with a possible D match to TRBD1 (5 bases). The CDR3 is made up of 14 amino acids. The germline V gene encodes CDR1 SEHNR and CDR2 FQNEAQ (reference sequence). Trimming took 0 bases from V and 4 from J, leaving 9 bases between them. The DNA of the CDR3 is TGTGCCAGCAGCTTAGCGACAGCCCTCTATGGCTACACCTTC. This gives the protein CASSLATALYGYTF. Complete variable domain (other parts from reference TRBV7-9 and TRBJ1-2): DTGVSQNPRHKITKRGQNVTFRCDPISEHNRLYWYRQTLGQGPEFLTYFQNEAQLEKSRLLSDRFSAERPKGSFSTLEIQRTEQGDSAMYLCASSLATALYGYTFGSGTRLTVV.

V and J are TRBV7-2 and TRBJ1-3, with 7 nucleotides matching TRBD1. Germline V gene data show CDR1 as SGHTA and CDR2 as FQGNSA. V trimming: 5 bases; J trimming: 4 bases; junction bases outside the gene matches: 8. CDR3 length: 15 residues. CDR3 loop: CASSRPGTAGNTIYF. DNA of the CDR3: TGTGCCAGCAGCCGTCCCGGGACAGCGGGAAACACCATATATTTT.

This clone was counted a few times. The V call is TRBV27, the J call TRBJ1-5, with TRBD1 as a possible D gene (5 bases). Per the germline V gene, CDR1 is MNHEY and CDR2 is SMNVEV (reference sequence). The V and J ends lost 1 base and 9 bases respectively, with 16 bases between them. The CDR3 covers 15 residues. This chain's CDR3 is CASSLFPAGRGPQHF. CDR3 in DNA: TGTGCCAGCAGTTTATTCCCCGCAGGGCGGGGGCCCCAGCATTTT.

V is TRBV27 and J is TRBJ2-1; the match to TRBD2 covers 10 bases. The length of the CDR3 is 16 residues. Germline V gives CDR1 MNHEY, CDR2 SMNVEV (reference sequence). Trimming removed 1 base from V and 6 bases from J; junction bases left unmatched: 6. The CDR3 coding sequence is TGTGCCAGCAGTTTATACCCCGGGACTAGCGTCAATGAGCAGTTCTTC. Its protein product is CASSLYPGTSVNEQFF.

This clone was detected a few times. J is TRBJ2-1 and V is TRBV15; 10 nucleotides agree with TRBD2. The trim removed 0 bases at V and 3 bases at J, leaving 2 bases unmatched. The CDR3 has 16 residues. Germline CDR1 reads LNHNV; CDR2 reads YYDKDF (reference sequence). The CDR3: CATSRDVAGGYNEQFF. CDR3 coding DNA: TGTGCCACCAGCAGAGATGTAGCGGGAGGCTACAATGAGCAGTTCTTC.

Only a few counts were recorded for this clone. This rearrangement joins TRBV11-2 to TRBJ1-1, with TRBD1 matching 8 bases. CDR3 size: 12 residues. V lost 5 bases to trimming and J lost 8 bases; unmatched junction nucleotides: 4. Germline CDR1 is SGHAT and CDR2 is FQNNGV. CDR3 residues: CASSGQGAEAFF. The CDR3 nucleotides read TGTGCCAGCAGCGGCCAGGGGGCGGAAGCTTTCTTT.

This clone was seen once. V gene TRBV7-9 combines with J gene TRBJ1-1; D gene unclear. V lost 2 bases, J lost 3 bases, and 10 bases lay in between. Germline V lookup: CDR1 SEHNR, CDR2 FQNEAQ (reference sequence). CDR3 length: 14 amino acids. The CDR3 DNA reads TGTGCCAGCAGCTTATATACTCAGGACACTGAAGCTTTCTTT. Protein product: CASSLYTQDTEAFF.

The gene calls are TRBV6-5 and TRBJ2-7; the D gene is possibly TRBD1 (5 bases). The V end was cut by 2 bases, the J end by 5 bases, with 10 bases between. The length of the CDR3 is 13 residues. Germline V gene data show CDR1 as MNHEY and CDR2 as SVGAGI. The CDR3 nucleotides are TGTGCCAGCAGTTACCGGTGGGGCGACGAGCAGTACTTC. It specifies CASSYRWGDEQYF.

The chain is built from TRBV5-6 and TRBJ2-7, with 10 positions matching TRBD1. CDR1 is SGHDT, CDR2 YYEEEE, per germline. V was clipped by 7 bases and J by 5 bases; unmatched bases: 9. The CDR3 runs 14 residues. The CDR3 region has the DNA TGTGCCAGCTATCGGCGACAGGGGGCACACGAGCAGTACTTC. It encodes CASYRRQGAHEQYF.

The chain combines TRBV19 with TRBJ2-7; possible D gene TRBD1, 6 bases. This CDR3 spans 15 amino acids. The V gene's germline CDR1 is LNHDA and CDR2 SQIVND (reference sequence). V dropped 1 base and J dropped 5 bases, with 15 bases sitting between them. CDR3: CASSIGGTGIDEQYF. CDR3 DNA: TGTGCCAGTAGTATAGGAGGCACAGGGATCGACGAGCAGTACTTC.

The J gene is TRBJ2-2, the V gene TRBV25-1, with 8 bases fitting TRBD1. Germline V gene lookup returns CDR1 MGHDK and CDR2 SYGVNS. The CDR3 is 16 amino acids. V trimming: 1 base; J trimming: 2 bases; junction bases outside the gene matches: 3. The chain's CDR3 is CASSESGTGNTGELFF. The CDR3 bases are TGTGCCAGCAGTGAATCCGGGACAGGAAACACCGGGGAGCTGTTTTTT.

The chain links TRBV28 to TRBJ2-3; possibly TRBD2 for D (6 bases). Germline-derived CDR1 and CDR2 are MDHEN and SYDVKM. This CDR3 contains 13 residues. The germline V and J ends were trimmed by 3 bases and 4 bases, with 8 bases remaining between them. The CDR3 DNA reads TGTGCCAGCAGTTTCGGGAGCTCAGATACGCAGTATTTT. Amino acid sequence: CASSFGSSDTQYF.

This clone has just one count. V and J are TRBV28 and TRBJ2-7, with 7 bases aligning to TRBD1. Per the germline V gene, CDR1 is MDHEN and CDR2 is SYDVKM. J gave up 6 bases and V 7 bases, and 18 bases lay outside the gene matches. CDR3 size: 16 residues. CDR3 sequence: CASTTLRGEWTGEQYF. The CDR3 DNA follows: TGTGCCAGCACTACACTCCGGGGCGAGTGGACAGGCGAGCAGTACTTC.